These T cell receptor beta chains were read from a single sample in a study of a mutant IDH1 vaccine in newly diagnosed glioma. Libraries were prepared by immunoSEQ multiplex PCR; TCRdb keeps only in-frame clonotypes and omits some of them. The repertoire holds 30,000 to 35,000 clones, with roughly 89% as singletons. Their antigens are not known. The sample here was PBMCs, taken from a glioma patient whose treatment included an IDH1 peptide vaccine. Receptors originate from a middle-aged man with glioma. CDR3s include the opening cysteine and the closing phenylalanine or tryptophan. Each record gives: clone size, V gene, J gene, D gene, CDR3 DNA, CDR3 protein. D genes are given only for firm matches. Size values are once, few and many counts, or a class for expanded clones, and some rows have none.

clone_size: once; v_call: TRBV29-1; j_call: TRBJ2-7; d_call: -; cdr3_nt: TGCAGCGTTGAAAGCCCGGGACTCCAGCCCTACGAGCAGTACTTC; cdr3_aa: CSVESPGLQPYEQYF
clone_size: -; v_call: TRBV4-2; j_call: TRBJ2-4; d_call: TRBD1; cdr3_nt: TGTGCCAGCAGCCCTAGGACAGGCGCCAAAAACATTCAGTACTTC; cdr3_aa: CASSPRTGAKNIQYF
clone_size: -; v_call: TRBV6-6; j_call: TRBJ2-7; d_call: -; cdr3_nt: TGTGCCAGCAGTTACGGGCAGACGAGAGGCGAGCAGTACTTC; cdr3_aa: CASSYGQTRGEQYF
clone_size: -; v_call: TRBV6-4; j_call: TRBJ2-3; d_call: TRBD2; cdr3_nt: TGTGCCAGCAGTGCTAGCGGGGGGGCCACAGATACGCAGTATTTT; cdr3_aa: CASSASGGATDTQYF
clone_size: once; v_call: TRBV2; j_call: TRBJ2-7; d_call: -; cdr3_nt: TGTGCCAGCAGTGAAGTAAGGGGTGGGTACGAGCAGTACTTC; cdr3_aa: CASSEVRGGYEQYF
clone_size: -; v_call: TRBV6-5; j_call: TRBJ2-1; d_call: TRBD2; cdr3_nt: TGTGCCAGCAGTCCGACTAGCGCCCTCTACAATGAGCAGTTCTTC; cdr3_aa: CASSPTSALYNEQFF
clone_size: -; v_call: TRBV18; j_call: TRBJ2-1; d_call: TRBD2; cdr3_nt: TGTGCCAGCTCACCCGAAACTAGCGGACTCTCCTACAATGAGCAGTTCTTC; cdr3_aa: CASSPETSGLSYNEQFF
clone_size: -; v_call: TRBV28; j_call: TRBJ1-5; d_call: -; cdr3_nt: TGTGCCAGCATGAGGGAATCCTATAGCAATCAGCCCCAGCATTTT; cdr3_aa: CASMRESYSNQPQHF
clone_size: -; v_call: TRBV12-1; j_call: TRBJ1-5; d_call: -; cdr3_nt: TGTGCCAGCAGCCTCCCCCGGCCCCAGCATTTT; cdr3_aa: CASSLPRPQHF
clone_size: -; v_call: TRBV5-4; j_call: TRBJ1-5; d_call: -; cdr3_nt: TGTGCCAGCAGCTTGGCAGGGAATCAGCCCCAGCATTTT; cdr3_aa: CASSLAGNQPQHF
clone_size: -; v_call: TRBV29-1; j_call: TRBJ2-3; d_call: TRBD2; cdr3_nt: TGCAGCGGGGCCCGGGGAGGGTCTGGCACAGATACGCAGTATTTT; cdr3_aa: CSGARGGSGTDTQYF
clone_size: few; v_call: TRBV27; j_call: TRBJ2-7; d_call: TRBD2; cdr3_nt: TGTGCCAGCAGTTCTCCTAGCGGGAGGGCTTCCAGGGGGGAGCAGTACTTC; cdr3_aa: CASSSPSGRASRGEQYF
clone_size: -; v_call: TRBV14; j_call: TRBJ2-5; d_call: -; cdr3_nt: TGTGCCAGCAGCCAAGACTTGGGTGGGACCCAGTACTTC; cdr3_aa: CASSQDLGGTQYF
clone_size: -; v_call: TRBV19; j_call: TRBJ2-2; d_call: TRBD1; cdr3_nt: TGTGCCAGTAGTATTTTCCGGGACAGGGTTCTAGCCAGAAGGACCGGGGAGCTGTTTTTT; cdr3_aa: CASSIFRDRVLARRTGELFF
clone_size: -; v_call: TRBV7-6; j_call: TRBJ1-2; d_call: TRBD1; cdr3_nt: TGTGCCAGCAGCTTTGGGACAGGGGACTATGGCTACACCTTC; cdr3_aa: CASSFGTGDYGYTF
clone_size: -; v_call: TRBV11-3; j_call: TRBJ2-5; d_call: TRBD2; cdr3_nt: TGTGCCAGCAGCTCGGGACTAGCGGGAGGGGAAGAGACCCAGTACTTC; cdr3_aa: CASSSGLAGGEETQYF
clone_size: -; v_call: TRBV5-8; j_call: TRBJ1-3; d_call: -; cdr3_nt: TGTGCCAGCAGGTCTTCCGCCGGGCCGCCCTCTGGAAACACCATATATTTT; cdr3_aa: CASRSSAGPPSGNTIYF
clone_size: -; v_call: TRBV6-1; j_call: TRBJ1-6; d_call: -; cdr3_nt: TGTGCCAGCAGCTGGGGGAGTGATTCACCCCTCCACTTT; cdr3_aa: CASSWGSDSPLHF
clone_size: -; v_call: TRBV29-1; j_call: TRBJ1-1; d_call: -; cdr3_nt: TGCAGCGTTGCGGCGGATAACACTGAAGCTTTCTTT; cdr3_aa: CSVAADNTEAFF
clone_size: -; v_call: TRBV27; j_call: TRBJ1-2; d_call: -; cdr3_nt: TGTGCCAGCAGTTTCGGCAAGAACTATGGCTACACCTTC; cdr3_aa: CASSFGKNYGYTF
clone_size: once; v_call: TRBV18; j_call: TRBJ2-6; d_call: -; cdr3_nt: TGTGCCAGCTCAGGAGAGGACTCTGGGGCCAACGTCCTGACTTTC; cdr3_aa: CASSGEDSGANVLTF
clone_size: -; v_call: TRBV28; j_call: TRBJ1-2; d_call: -; cdr3_nt: TGTGCCACCTACTACAGGGCCCACTATGGCTACACCTTC; cdr3_aa: CATYYRAHYGYTF
clone_size: once; v_call: TRBV5-4; j_call: TRBJ1-4; d_call: -; cdr3_nt: TGTGCCAGCAGCCGAGACGGGGGGGATGAAAAACTGTTTTTT; cdr3_aa: CASSRDGGDEKLFF
clone_size: -; v_call: TRBV21-1; j_call: TRBJ1-5; d_call: -; cdr3_nt: TGTGCCAGCAGCAGCGAAGTTGGGGGTTACAGCAATCAGCCCCAGCATTTT; cdr3_aa: CASSSEVGGYSNQPQHF
clone_size: -; v_call: TRBV7-6; j_call: TRBJ2-3; d_call: TRBD2; cdr3_nt: TGTGCCAGCAGCTTAGGGACTAGCCGGGATACGCAGTATTTT; cdr3_aa: CASSLGTSRDTQYF
clone_size: -; v_call: TRBV19; j_call: TRBJ2-7; d_call: -; cdr3_nt: TGTGCAACCAGTATATCTAGCCGCTACGAGCAGTACTTC; cdr3_aa: CATSISSRYEQYF